In its sample, the clone carrying this T cell receptor (beta chain) was seen once. Its specificity is not known. This entry is derived from a study of siplizumab effects on memory and regulatory T cells. Study-wide findings and caveats: Naive T cells apparently outstripped memory cells in diversity and seemed major alloresponse contributors. The average Treg-derived proportion among mappable alloreactive CD4+ clones was 68.8% with siplizumab versus 25% to 30% in controls. Few alloreactive clones mapped to unstimulated subsets.

Profiled with immunoSEQ multiplex PCR; TCRdb holds only in-frame clones, not every one. Among roughly 56,000 clones listed, 85% to 95% were seen once. CDR1 is SGHVS, CDR2 FQNEAQ, per germline. CDR3 length: 18 residues. Trimming cost V 5 bases and J 2 bases; bases outside gene matches: 14. This chain joins TRBV7-8 and TRBJ2-7; TRBD2 matches at 11 bases. The sequenced material came from CD8+ T cells sorted from blood. The receptor was derived from a human donor in good health. The CDR3 DNA sequence: TGTGCCAGCAGCCTAACCAGACAGGATAGCGGGAGGGCCTACGAGCAGTACTTC. It specifies CASSLTRQDSGRAYEQYF.